These 27 T cell receptor beta chains originate from one sample sequenced in a study of beta chain features in type 1 diabetes. The investigators reverse transcribed all of the isolated RNA, so they sequenced expressed TCRB transcripts. Sequencing used immunoSEQ multiplex PCR; TCRdb keeps in-frame clones, though not all of them. Of about 360,000 clones in the sample, over 10% were seen once. Source material: naive CD4+ T cells from blood. The receptors derive from a man between 18 and 35 years old in good health.

The rearrangement links TRBV29-1 to TRBJ2-1; D call uncertain. Germline V CDR1 and CDR2: SQVTM, ANQGSEA. The germline V and J ends were trimmed by 3 bases and 10 bases, with 16 bases remaining between them. This CDR3 has 13 amino acids. The CDR3 nucleotides are TGCAGCGTTGAGTTCGGGTTTCTAAGCGAGCAGTTCTTC. Protein: CSVEFGFLSEQFF.

In the case of this clone: An end of the junction does not agree with germline; a read error may underlie this. This chain joins TRBV10-3 and TRBJ1-1; a weak D match, TRBD1 (6 bases). The CDR3 consists of 14 residues. The germline gives CDR1 ENHRY, CDR2 SYGVKD. The CDR3, as DNA: TGTGCCATCACTGAGTCTCAGGGGAGCACTGAAGCTTTCTTT. This encodes CAITESQGSTEAFF.

Only a few counts were recorded for this clone. The rearrangement links TRBV19 to TRBJ1-1; TRBD1 might be the D (6 bases). V was trimmed by 3 bases and J by 5 bases, leaving 16 bases between them. The CDR3 is 15 residues long. Germline V CDR1 and CDR2: LNHDA, SQIVND (reference sequence). CDR3 protein: CASSIPGRGLTEAFF. The CDR3 nucleotides read TGTGCCAGTAGTATCCCGGGCAGGGGATTAACTGAAGCTTTCTTT.

This clone occurred a few times. Here the CDR3 DNA reads TGTGCCTGGAGCGGACAGGGGATTACCTACGAGCAGTACTTC. As protein: CAWSGQGITYEQYF. The chain couples TRBV30 to TRBJ2-7; 9 bases are shared with TRBD1. Germline V CDR1 and CDR2: GTSNPN, SVGIG (reference sequence). The CDR3 extends over 14 amino acids. V lost 3 bases, J lost 2 bases, and 5 bases stayed unmatched.

This chain uses TRBV7-2 with TRBJ1-2; a weak D match, TRBD1 (5 bases). CDR3 length equals 15 residues. Per germline, CDR1 SGHTA and CDR2 FQGNSA. Deletions cut 4 bases from V and 6 bases from J, with 18 bases between. The CDR3, as DNA: TGTGCCAGCAGCTCCCAGCGAGGGGAGCGGGATGGCTACACCTTC. Encoded protein: CASSSQRGERDGYTF. The full variable domain, with the rest looked up from reference TRBV7-2 and TRBJ1-2, is GAGVSQSPSNKVTEKGKDVELRCDPISGHTALYWYRQSLGQGLEFLIYFQGNSAPDKSGLPSDRFSAERTGGSVSTLTIQRTQQEDSAVYLCASSSQRGERDGYTFGSGTRLTVV.

DNA for the CDR3: TGTGCCAGCAGCCCCCGCGGAACAGATACGCAGTATTTT. Translated, it gives CASSPRGTDTQYF. The chain has TRBV14 and TRBJ2-3; D uncertain. V was clipped by 4 bases and J by 3 bases, with 8 bases between them. CDR1 and CDR2 from the germline V gene are SGHDN and FVKESK. This CDR3 region has 13 residues.

This chain joins TRBV5-4 and TRBJ2-7; no firm D call. CDR3 size: 13 residues. CDR1 and CDR2 from the germline V gene are SGHNT and YYREEE (reference sequence). Trimming stripped 0 bases from V and 3 bases from J, with 7 bases between. As DNA, the CDR3 is TGTGCCAGCAGCTTGGCCCGACACTACGAGCAGTACTTC. It encodes CASSLARHYEQYF.

This clone was detected once. The chain recombines TRBV29-1 with TRBJ2-7; 10 nucleotides align to TRBD1. V was clipped by 6 bases and J by 3 bases; unmatched bases: 8. This CDR3 has 14 residues. CDR1 and CDR2 from the germline V gene are SQVTM and ANQGSEA. The CDR3 loop reads CSVSGTGDVYEQYF. CDR3 sequence (DNA): TGCAGCGTGTCCGGGACAGGGGATGTCTACGAGCAGTACTTC.

This chain connects TRBV11-2 to TRBJ2-1; 10 bases line up with TRBD2. The V gene's germline CDR1 is SGHAT and CDR2 FQNNGV. V lost 6 bases and J lost 7; bases outside the gene matches: 9. CDR3 length equals 15 residues. The CDR3 DNA is TGTGCCAGCAGTTACCGGGGGACTAGCGATAATGAGCAGTTCTTC. The encoded protein is CASSYRGTSDNEQFF.

The chain links TRBV6-6 to TRBJ1-2; D is possibly TRBD1 (6 bases). Germline loops: CDR1 MNHNY, CDR2 SVGAGI (reference sequence). V was cut by 6 bases and J by 7 bases, with 12 bases left in between. The CDR3 totals 12 residues. The CDR3 reads CASRHTGSGYTF. As DNA, the CDR3 is TGTGCCAGCAGACACACAGGGAGTGGCTACACCTTC.

The V call is TRBV18, the J call TRBJ2-1; tentatively, D is TRBD1 (5 bases). V was clipped by 4 bases and J by 2 bases, with 12 bases between them. The CDR3 extends over 15 amino acids. Per germline, CDR1 KGHSH and CDR2 LQKENI. Here the CDR3 DNA reads TGTGCCAGCTCACTACAAACAGGAACCTACAATGAGCAGTTCTTC. Its translation: CASSLQTGTYNEQFF.

The chain has TRBV5-4 and TRBJ1-1; the D gene is possibly TRBD1 (6 bases). CDR3 length: 16 residues. Trimming took off 4 bases at V and 4 bases at J, with 20 bases between the two ends. CDR1 and CDR2 (germline): SGHNT, YYREEE (reference sequence). For the CDR3, the DNA is TGTGCCAGCAGCCCGGCGGGGGGCAGCTGGAGCACTGAAGCTTTCTTT. Translated, it gives CASSPAGGSWSTEAFF.

The chain combines TRBV11-2 with TRBJ2-7; D is undetermined. The CDR3 totals 14 residues. Trimming left V 1 base short and J 6 bases short, with 13 bases between. Germline CDR1 is SGHAT and CDR2 is FQNNGV. The CDR3 sequence: CASSLAQYRSEQYF. The DNA of the CDR3 is TGTGCCAGCAGCTTAGCCCAATATCGGTCCGAGCAGTACTTC.

This clone was counted between two and nine times. The chain links TRBV2 to TRBJ1-5; TRBD1 matches 8 bases. J gave up 9 bases and V 4 bases, and 8 bases lay outside the gene matches. The CDR3 length is 14 residues. The germline V gene encodes CDR1 SNHLY and CDR2 FYNNEI. CDR3 DNA sequence: TGTGCCAGCAGTGCGGGACAGGATTTTATGCCCCAGCATTTT. It is translated as CASSAGQDFMPQHF.

The J gene is TRBJ1-5, the V gene TRBV6-6; a possible D gene is TRBD1 (5 bases). V shed 5 bases and J shed 0 bases, with 11 bases lying between them. Germline loops: CDR1 MNHNY, CDR2 SVGAGI (reference sequence). CDR3 length equals 15 residues. The CDR3 coding sequence is TGTGCCAGCAGTCAGACAGTAAATAGCAATCAGCCCCAGCATTTT. It yields the protein CASSQTVNSNQPQHF.

The chain carries TRBV18 and TRBJ2-1; the D gene is possibly TRBD1 (6 bases). The CDR3 length is 15 residues. V was cut by 2 bases and J by 6 bases, with 14 bases left in between. Germline V CDR1 and CDR2: KGHSH, LQKENI. The CDR3 loop reads CASSPMVRGGNEQFF. The CDR3 region has the DNA TGTGCCAGCTCACCAATGGTTCGAGGGGGCAATGAGCAGTTCTTC.

The table lists this clone with a few counts. This chain uses TRBV7-9 with TRBJ1-2; D ambiguous. Germline CDR1 is SEHNR and CDR2 is FQNEAQ (reference sequence). This CDR3 has 12 residues. The germline V and J ends were trimmed by 2 bases and 6 bases, with 7 bases remaining between them. This CDR3 reads CASSLHGDGYTF. CDR3 sequence (DNA): TGTGCCAGCAGCTTACACGGGGATGGCTACACCTTC. The full variable domain, in which reference TRBV7-9 and TRBJ1-2 provide the parts outside the CDR3, is DTGVSQNPRHKITKRGQNVTFRCDPISEHNRLYWYRQTLGQGPEFLTYFQNEAQLEKSRLLSDRFSAERPKGSFSTLEIQRTEQGDSAMYLCASSLHGDGYTFGSGTRLTVV.

This clone showed up just a few times. V gene TRBV9 combines with J gene TRBJ2-3; TRBD2 aligns across 9 bases. Germline CDR1 reads SGDLS; CDR2 reads YYNGEE. The CDR3 covers 17 residues. Trimming cost V 3 bases and J 6 bases; bases outside gene matches: 14. The CDR3 region has the DNA TGTGCCAGCAGCGCCTTCGAGCGGGGGGACTCGAGCGATACGCAGTATTTT. This sequence encodes CASSAFERGDSSDTQYF. The full variable domain, with the rest looked up from reference TRBV9 and TRBJ2-3, is DSGVTQTPKHLITATGQRVTLRCSPRSGDLSVYWYQQSLDQGLQFLIQYYNGEERAKGNILERFSAQQFPDLHSELNLSSLELGDSALYFCASSAFERGDSSDTQYFGPGTRLTVL.

This clone was counted between two and nine times. The chain couples TRBV6-4 to TRBJ2-1, with no clear D. Deletions cut 2 bases from V and 0 bases from J, with 8 bases between. CDR1 and CDR2 (germline): MRHNA, SNTAGT. This CDR3 spans 15 amino acids. CDR3 DNA: TGTGCCAGCAGTGACCGGAGTAGCTCCTACAATGAGCAGTTCTTC. Translation: CASSDRSSSYNEQFF.

This clone was observed a few times. Other DNA sequences within the sample encode an identical CDR3. The V gene is TRBV29-1, the J gene TRBJ2-7; 8 nucleotides line up with TRBD1. Germline V gene lookup returns CDR1 SQVTM and CDR2 ANQGSEA. With 0 bases clipped from V and 5 bases from J, the junction kept 0 bases outside the gene matches. CDR3 length equals 12 residues. CDR3 region: CSVEEQGDEQYF. The CDR3 nucleotides are TGCAGCGTTGAAGAACAGGGGGACGAGCAGTACTTC.

This clone was observed a handful of times. This chain joins TRBV28 and TRBJ1-2; D perhaps matches TRBD1 (5 bases). The CDR3 covers 13 residues. V was trimmed by 5 bases and J by 5 bases, leaving 12 bases between them. The germline V gene encodes CDR1 MDHEN and CDR2 SYDVKM. CDR3 amino acids: CASSGAAVYGYTF. The CDR3 DNA follows: TGTGCCAGCAGTGGGGCGGCCGTTTATGGCTACACCTTC.

This chain links TRBV7-2 with TRBJ1-2; TRBD1 agrees at 7 bases. The CDR3 totals 13 residues. The germline V gene encodes CDR1 SGHTA and CDR2 FQGNSA. V lost 3 bases to trimming and J lost 4 bases; unmatched junction nucleotides: 2. Here the CDR3 reads CASSFRDSYGYTF. The CDR3 DNA is TGTGCCAGCAGCTTCCGGGACAGCTATGGCTACACCTTC. Based on the CDR3 plus reference TRBV7-2 and TRBJ1-2, the full variable domain is GAGVSQSPSNKVTEKGKDVELRCDPISGHTALYWYRQSLGQGLEFLIYFQGNSAPDKSGLPSDRFSAERTGGSVSTLTIQRTQQEDSAVYLCASSFRDSYGYTFGSGTRLTVV.

The chain uses TRBV18 and TRBJ1-1; the D gene is possibly TRBD1 (6 bases). Trimming pared 1 base from V and 5 bases from J, leaving 23 bases between. This CDR3 is 18 amino acids long. Germline CDR1 is KGHSH and CDR2 is LQKENI. The CDR3 nucleotides are TGTGCCAGCTCACCACTGAGCAGGGGAAGTTCTAGTCGGACTGAAGCTTTCTTT. Protein product: CASSPLSRGSSSRTEAFF.

The chain is built from TRBV9 and TRBJ2-7; 9 bases map to TRBD1. V gave up 0 bases and J gave up 5 bases; unmatched junction bases: 6. The germline CDR1 and CDR2 sequences are SGDLS and YYNGEE. CDR3 length: 15 amino acids. In nucleotides, the CDR3 is TGTGCCAGCAGCGTAGATGGGACAGGGCACAACGAGCAGTACTTC. Translated, it gives CASSVDGTGHNEQYF.

V gene TRBV10-3 combines with J gene TRBJ2-7; 7 nucleotides match TRBD2. Trimming removed 7 bases from V and 6 bases from J; junction bases left unmatched: 12. This CDR3 has 14 residues. The germline CDR1 and CDR2 sequences are ENHRY and SYGVKD. CDR3 sequence (DNA): TGTGCCATCATGGAAAGACTAGCAGGGAGCGAGCAGTACTTC. Amino acids: CAIMERLAGSEQYF.

The chain links TRBV4-3 to TRBJ2-6; D unclear. Germline V gives CDR1 LGHNA, CDR2 YSLEER. V lost 1 base, J lost 0 bases, and 7 bases lay in between. This CDR3 region has 16 residues. As DNA, the CDR3 is TGCGCCAGCAGCCAAGCAGGAATCTCTGGGGCCAACGTCCTGACTTTC. Its translation: CASSQAGISGANVLTF.

The genes are TRBV6-5 and TRBJ1-1; D is perhaps TRBD1 (5 bases). Per the germline V gene, CDR1 is MNHEY and CDR2 is SVGAGI. Trimming pared 2 bases from V and 5 bases from J, leaving 9 bases between. This CDR3 is built from 13 residues. This CDR3 is CASSYGARTEAFF. CDR3 coding DNA: TGTGCCAGCAGTTACGGGGCCCGTACTGAAGCTTTCTTT.